The 21 T cell receptor beta chains reported below all come from one sample, sequenced in a study of human T cells and chemical hapten exposure. TCRdb reanalysed the RACE reads using MiXCR and keeps one entry per CDR3 protein. Of under 200,000 distinct CDR3 sequences detected, about a quarter appear once; the ten largest clones hold roughly 2%. This sample's time point: patch test 3, about 24 weeks after DPC sensitization. Sample treatment: therapeutic diphenylcyclopropenone sensitization with weekly scalp DPC. The sequenced sample was whole blood, obtained in connection with sensitization to the hapten diphenylcyclopropenone (DPC). Source of these receptors: a young woman with alopecia areata. Some clones in this sample may be carry-over from other donors' samples.

CDR3 amino acids: CASRPGTEYGYTF. The CDR3 DNA is TGTGCCAGCAGGCCCGGGACAGAGTATGGCTACACCTTC. The rearrangement links TRBV5-4 to TRBJ1-2, with 7 bases matching TRBD1. The CDR3 runs to 13 residues. The germline gives CDR1 SGHNT, CDR2 YYREEE (reference sequence). Losses at the gene ends were 5 bases for V and 5 bases for J; bases not matched to a gene: 6.

This clonotype has just a few counts. V gene TRBV27 combines with J gene TRBJ1-1; D call uncertain. Germline values: CDR1 MNHEY, CDR2 SMNVEV (reference sequence). Trimming removed 6 bases from V and 3 bases from J, with 5 bases in between. The CDR3 has 11 residues. Here the CDR3 DNA reads TGTGCCAGCAGCGACTACACTGAAGCTTTCTTT. It encodes CASSDYTEAFF.

V usage is TRBV6-2 or TRBV6-3 and J usage is TRBJ2-3; unclear D gene. Germline CDR1 MNHEY, CDR2 SVGEGT. There are 13 residues in the CDR3. The V gene lost 6 bases and the J gene lost 4 bases, with 11 bases spanning the gap. CDR3 amino acids: CASSPARPDTQYF. Here the CDR3 DNA reads TGTGCCAGCAGCCCCGCTAGACCAGATACGCAGTATTTT.

In its sample, this clonotype was seen a few times. The chain joins TRBV11-2 to TRBJ2-5; possibly TRBD2 for D (5 bases). In germline, CDR1 is SGHAT, CDR2 FQNNGV. This CDR3 has 16 amino acids. V dropped 5 bases and J dropped 1 base, with 17 bases sitting between them. CDR3 protein: CASSPSFGSVQETQYF. In DNA form, the CDR3 reads TGTGCCAGCAGCCCATCATTCGGTAGCGTCCAAGAGACCCAGTACTTC.

This clonotype has more than one count but fewer than ten. V is TRBV7-9 and J is TRBJ2-7; 7 bases are shared with TRBD2. CDR1 is SEHNR, CDR2 FQNEAQ, per germline (reference sequence). The V gene end was trimmed by 6 bases and the J gene end by 6 bases; junction bases not matched to a gene: 5. The CDR3 has 12 amino acids. CDR3 DNA sequence: TGTGCCAGCAGACTTCCGGGGGGCGAGCAGTACTTC. The encoded protein is CASRLPGGEQYF.

This clonotype occurred many times. This chain connects TRBV20-1 to TRBJ2-1; no definite D call. V dropped 3 bases and J dropped 0 bases, with 12 bases sitting between them. This CDR3 region has 15 residues. CDR1 and CDR2 from the germline V gene are DFQATT and SNEGSKA (reference sequence). CDR3 loop: CSASPASSSYNEQFF. DNA for the CDR3: TGCAGTGCTAGCCCAGCGTCGAGCTCCTACAATGAGCAGTTCTTC.

This clonotype came up a few times. CDR3 protein: CASSAYQQDTEAFF. The CDR3 region has the DNA TGTGCCAGCAGTGCTTATCAACAGGACACTGAAGCTTTCTTT. The V call is TRBV25-1, the J call TRBJ1-1; tentative D call: TRBD1 (5 bases). The CDR3 spans 14 residues. The V gene lost 4 bases and the J gene lost 3 bases, with 12 bases spanning the gap. CDR1 is MGHDK, CDR2 SYGVNS, per germline.

The chain joins TRBV12-3 or TRBV12-4 to TRBJ1-1; D unclear. V was cut by 6 bases and J by 0 bases, with 8 bases left in between. This CDR3 comprises 13 residues. For the CDR3, the DNA is TGTGCCAGCAGCCCAAGACTGAACACTGAAGCTTTCTTT. The encoded protein is CASSPRLNTEAFF.

The sample holds a few counts of this clonotype. The genes are TRBV20-1 and TRBJ1-5, with a weak D call TRBD1 (5 bases). The V and J ends lost 0 bases and 6 bases respectively, with 12 bases between them. There are 14 residues in the CDR3. CDR1 is DFQATT, CDR2 SNEGSKA, per germline (reference sequence). The CDR3 DNA reads as TGCAGTGCTAGAGATGAGGGGTACGTTCAGCCCCAGCATTTT. It specifies CSARDEGYVQPQHF.

This chain connects TRBV5-1 to TRBJ2-1; D may be TRBD1 or TRBD2 (6 bases each). Germline V lookup: CDR1 SGHRS, CDR2 YFSETQ. This CDR3 has 15 residues. Trimming left V 5 bases short and J 3 bases short, with 15 bases between. The CDR3 DNA reads as TGCGCCAGCAGTTTCGGGGGCTCTGGCTACAATGAGCAGTTCTTC. It is translated as CASSFGGSGYNEQFF. The full variable domain, with the rest looked up from reference TRBV5-1 and TRBJ2-1, is KAGVTQTPRYLIKTRGQQVTLSCSPISGHRSVSWYQQTPGQGLQFLFEYFSETQRNKGNFPGRFSGRQFSNSRSEMNVSTLELGDSALYLCASSFGGSGYNEQFFGPGTRLTVL.

The chain joins TRBV6-2 or TRBV6-3 to TRBJ2-2; D unclear. Trimming shortened V by 4 bases and J by 4 bases, and 4 bases separated the two germline ends. Per the germline V gene, CDR1 is MNHEY and CDR2 is SVGEGT. This CDR3 is built from 12 residues. CDR3 amino acids: CASSSSTGELFF. The CDR3 DNA reads TGTGCCAGCAGTTCTAGCACCGGGGAGCTGTTTTTT.

Turning to this clonotype: A junction boundary mismatches the germline segment, possibly from a read error. The CDR3 here is CASSPRDAGMNTQAFF. CDR3 coding DNA: TGTGCCAGCAGCCCCCGGGACGCCGGTATGAACACTCAAGCTTTCTTT. This chain uses TRBV7-9 with TRBJ1-1; D perhaps matches TRBD1 (5 bases). Germline CDR1 is SEHNR and CDR2 is FQNEAQ (reference sequence). The CDR3 contains 16 residues. Filled out from reference TRBV7-9 and TRBJ1-1, the complete variable domain reads DTGVSQNPRHKITKRGQNVTFRCDPISEHNRLYWYRQTLGQGPEFLTYFQNEAQLEKSRLLSDRFSAERPKGSFSTLEIQRTEQGDSAMYLCASSPRDAGMNTQAFFGQGTRLTVV.

This clonotype turned up a few times. The rearrangement joins TRBV20-1 to TRBJ2-1, with D unresolved. Germline V gene data show CDR1 as DFQATT and CDR2 as SNEGSKA (reference sequence). The CDR3 is 11 amino acids. Between the trimmed V and J ends, which lost 2 bases and 4 bases, there was a span of 3 bases. CDR3 sequence: CSARRYNEQFF. The CDR3 DNA is TGCAGTGCTAGACGGTACAATGAGCAGTTCTTC.

The CDR3 bases are TGTGCCAGCAGAACGCAAGGGGCGGGCACTGAAGCTTTCTTT. Translated: CASRTQGAGTEAFF. This chain joins TRBV6-2 or TRBV6-3 and TRBJ1-1; TRBD1 is a possible D gene (5 bases). The germline V gene has CDR1 MNHEY and CDR2 SVGEGT. Trimming pared 6 bases from V and 4 bases from J, leaving 15 bases between. The CDR3 runs 14 residues.

Only a few counts were recorded for this clonotype. DNA of the CDR3: TGTGCCAGCAGTACTACCACGGGACAGCTCTATGGCTACACCTTC. Its protein product is CASSTTTGQLYGYTF. The chain links TRBV9 to TRBJ1-2; 7 bases are shared with TRBD1. CDR1 and CDR2 from the germline V gene are SGDLS and YYNGEE. Losses at the gene ends were 5 bases for V and 4 bases for J; bases not matched to a gene: 11. This CDR3 region has 15 residues.

Only a few counts were recorded for this clonotype. This rearrangement joins TRBV9 to TRBJ2-1, with a weak D call TRBD2 (5 bases). This CDR3 has 17 amino acids. V gave up 0 bases and J gave up 3 bases, with 16 bases separating them. CDR1 is SGDLS and CDR2 is YYNGEE in the germline V gene. The CDR3 spells CASSVVPGPRVYNEQFF. In DNA, the CDR3 is TGTGCCAGCAGCGTAGTCCCCGGCCCGCGGGTCTACAATGAGCAGTTCTTC.

Only a few counts were recorded for this clonotype. The chain has TRBV12-3 or TRBV12-4 and TRBJ1-4; 9 bases fit TRBD1. Unmatched junction bases numbered 7, after V lost 4 bases and J lost 7 bases. The CDR3 has 15 residues. CDR3 in amino acids: CASSSRQGEAEKLFF. CDR3 in DNA: TGTGCCAGCAGTTCGAGACAGGGGGAGGCTGAAAAACTGTTTTTT.

This clonotype was detected only a few times. The rearrangement uses TRBV9 and TRBJ2-3; no definite D call. CDR1 and CDR2 (germline): SGDLS, YYNGEE. The CDR3 runs 15 residues. V shed 0 bases and J shed 2 bases, with 10 bases lying between them. CDR3 region: CASSVVARYTDTQYF. CDR3 DNA: TGTGCCAGCAGCGTAGTAGCCAGGTACACAGATACGCAGTATTTT. The full variable domain, with the rest looked up from reference TRBV9 and TRBJ2-3, is DSGVTQTPKHLITATGQRVTLRCSPRSGDLSVYWYQQSLDQGLQFLIQYYNGEERAKGNILERFSAQQFPDLHSELNLSSLELGDSALYFCASSVVARYTDTQYFGPGTRLTVL.

This clonotype showed up many times. V usage is TRBV7-2 and J usage is TRBJ1-6; D possibly corresponds to TRBD1 (5 bases). This CDR3 spans 12 amino acids. CDR1 SGHTA and CDR2 FQGNSA come from the germline V gene. The V end was cut by 6 bases, the J end by 7 bases, with 7 bases between. In DNA, the CDR3 is TGTGCCAGCAGGACAGCCAATTCACCCCTCCACTTT. Its translation: CASRTANSPLHF.

Only a few counts were recorded for this clonotype. This chain uses TRBV7-8 with TRBJ1-5; possible D gene TRBD1, 6 bases. The V gene's germline CDR1 is SGHVS and CDR2 FQNEAQ. Trimming cost V 5 bases and J 7 bases, with 6 bases left between them. There are 11 residues in the CDR3. Here the CDR3 reads CASSGGQPQHF. In DNA form, the CDR3 reads TGTGCCAGCAGCGGGGGCCAGCCCCAGCATTTT.

The chain joins TRBV28 to TRBJ2-2; 11 bases match TRBD2. Losses at the gene ends were 1 base for V and 6 bases for J; bases not matched to a gene: 4. CDR3 length equals 16 residues. Germline V gene lookup returns CDR1 MDHEN and CDR2 SYDVKM. This CDR3 reads CASSLYPSGRSGELFF. DNA for the CDR3: TGTGCCAGCAGTTTATATCCTAGCGGGAGGTCCGGGGAGCTGTTTTTT.